The rows below give T cell receptor beta chains drawn from one sample of a study of molecular identifiers for immune sequencing clone quantification. TCRdb re-derived calls from the PCR reads in MiXCR, one entry per CDR3 protein. This repertoire shows about half a million distinct CDR3 sequences, about 20% found once; its top ten account for 0.84%. What was sequenced was naive CD8+ T cells from blood, with Jurkat cell RNA spiked in. These receptors all come from a human donor in good health. Some libraries in this study had Jurkat cell RNA spiked in. The CDR3 runs from the conserved cysteine through the conserved F or W. A D gene is named only where the DNA matches it firmly. A row's size may be missing; if present it is once, few, many or a size class.

cdr3_aa	cdr3_nt	j_call	d_call	v_call	clone_size
CASRGGLAGSYEQYF	TGTGCCAGCAGGGGCGGACTAGCGGGGTCCTACGAGCAGTACTTC	TRBJ2-7	TRBD2	TRBV27	few
CASSLEAGHRDTQYF	TGTGCCAGCAGCTTGGAGGCAGGACACAGGGATACGCAGTATTTT	TRBJ2-3	-	TRBV5-6	many
CAWSVRGRETQYF	TGTGCCTGGAGTGTTCGAGGGAGAGAGACCCAGTACTTC	TRBJ2-5	-	TRBV30	many
CASSLGLGTGELFF	TGTGCCAGCAGTTTGGGACTCGGCACCGGGGAGCTGTTTTTT	TRBJ2-2	-	TRBV28	few
CASSQDIAAYNEQFF	TGTGCCAGCAGCCAAGATATAGCCGCATACAATGAGCAGTTCTTC	TRBJ2-1	-	TRBV3-1	-
CASSLGGRFYEQYF	TGTGCCAGCAGCTTAGGTGGCCGGTTCTACGAGCAGTACTTC	TRBJ2-7	-	TRBV13	many
CASSYSYMSGELFF	TGTGCCAGCAGTTACTCGTACATGTCCGGGGAGCTGTTTTTT	TRBJ2-2	-	TRBV6-5	many
CASSNWEEAKNIQYF	TGTGCCAGTAGTAACTGGGAGGAAGCCAAAAACATTCAGTACTTC	TRBJ2-4	-	TRBV19	-
CASSQGTGTNEKLFF	TGTGCCAGCAGCCAAGGGACGGGAACTAATGAAAAACTGTTTTTT	TRBJ1-4	-	TRBV14	-
CASSQAPSGTYEQYF	TGCGCCAGCAGCCAAGCCCCTAGCGGTACCTACGAGCAGTACTTC	TRBJ2-7	TRBD2	TRBV4-1	few
CSARGPSGGTDTQYF	TGCAGTGCCCGAGGGCCCAGCGGGGGCACAGATACGCAGTATTTT	TRBJ2-3	TRBD2	TRBV20-1	-
CASSQDLGRGNEQFF	TGCGCCAGCAGCCAAGATTTGGGTAGGGGCAATGAGCAGTTCTTC	TRBJ2-1	-	TRBV4-1	once
CASSVGGTGGEGYTF	TGTGCCAGCAGCGTAGGGGGGACAGGGGGCGAGGGCTACACCTTC	TRBJ1-2	TRBD1	TRBV9	-
CASSQAGSRYEQYF	TGTGCCAGCAGTCAAGCGGGAAGTCGATACGAGCAGTACTTC	TRBJ2-7	TRBD2	TRBV28	many
CAGSYSSLAAPDTQYF	TGTGCCGGCAGTTACTCGTCCCTAGCCGCCCCGGATACGCAGTATTTT	TRBJ2-3	-	TRBV6-5	-
CASSFLGRTYEQYF	TGTGCCAGCAGCTTTTTGGGGAGGACCTACGAGCAGTACTTC	TRBJ2-7	-	TRBV28	many
CAWSATLGAEQYF	TGTGCCTGGAGTGCCACTCTCGGCGCCGAGCAGTACTTC	TRBJ2-7	-	TRBV30	few
CASKTGGGTTEAFF	TGTGCCAGCAAAACAGGGGGAGGGACCACTGAAGCTTTCTTT	TRBJ1-1	TRBD1	TRBV6-5	many
CATAKGRGRTNEKLFF	TGTGCTACAGCTAAGGGCAGGGGGCGAACTAATGAAAAACTGTTTTTT	TRBJ1-4	TRBD1	TRBV6-5	few
CASSHPRDLYEQYF	TGTGCCAGCAGCCACCCCAGGGACCTCTACGAGCAGTACTTC	TRBJ2-7	-	TRBV7-9	many
CASSLYLGGTEAFF	TGTGCCAGCAGTCTCTACCTTGGGGGCACTGAAGCTTTCTTT	TRBJ1-1	-	TRBV27	few
CASSHGTASSYEQYF	TGTGCCAGCAGCCACGGGACAGCCAGCTCCTACGAGCAGTACTTC	TRBJ2-7	TRBD1	TRBV12-3/TRBV12-4	few
CASSTVFAGGQFF	TGTGCCAGTAGTACTGTTTTCGCCGGGGGGCAGTTCTTC	TRBJ2-1	-	TRBV19	few
CASSEEGWGPENEKLFF	TGTGCCAGCAGTGAAGAGGGGTGGGGGCCCGAAAATGAAAAACTGTTTTTT	TRBJ1-4	-	TRBV2	few
CASSQDPPGTEAFF	TGCGCCAGCAGCCAAGACCCCCCGGGGACTGAAGCTTTCTTT	TRBJ1-1	-	TRBV4-1	many
CASSPGTNYYEQYF	TGTGCCAGCAGCCCAGGGACTAACTATTACGAGCAGTACTTC	TRBJ2-7	TRBD2	TRBV11-2	-
CAWSVEGQGRGMNTEAFF	TGTGCCTGGAGTGTTGAAGGACAGGGAAGGGGCATGAACACTGAAGCTTTCTTT	TRBJ1-1	TRBD1	TRBV30	many
CASSKGGDPERGYGYTF	TGTGCCAGCAGCAAAGGCGGGGACCCTGAACGGGGCTATGGCTACACCTTC	TRBJ1-2	-	TRBV21-1	-